This T cell receptor (beta chain) was captured in a study of cytomegalovirus exposure and HLA in healthy donors. This clone was observed a single time. The junction had 8 bases not matched to a gene; V was cut back by 5 bases and J by 4 bases. The CDR3 runs 16 residues. The germline gives CDR1 LNHDA, CDR2 SQIVND (reference sequence). Use of 60 Vbeta and 13 Jbeta primers characterized the PCR. Repertoires were generated with immunoSEQ multiplex PCR, while TCRdb's copy carries only in-frame clones and drops some. The data show 80,000 or so clones, over 65% seen once. The source is a man younger than 40 in good health and CMV-seropositive. Source material: PBMCs. This chain links TRBV19 with TRBJ2-3, with TRBD2 matching 11 bases. CDR3 nucleotide sequence: TGTGCCAGTAGTGTCCTAGCGGGAGGAAGGGCAGATACGCAGTATTTT. This translates into CASSVLAGGRADTQYF.